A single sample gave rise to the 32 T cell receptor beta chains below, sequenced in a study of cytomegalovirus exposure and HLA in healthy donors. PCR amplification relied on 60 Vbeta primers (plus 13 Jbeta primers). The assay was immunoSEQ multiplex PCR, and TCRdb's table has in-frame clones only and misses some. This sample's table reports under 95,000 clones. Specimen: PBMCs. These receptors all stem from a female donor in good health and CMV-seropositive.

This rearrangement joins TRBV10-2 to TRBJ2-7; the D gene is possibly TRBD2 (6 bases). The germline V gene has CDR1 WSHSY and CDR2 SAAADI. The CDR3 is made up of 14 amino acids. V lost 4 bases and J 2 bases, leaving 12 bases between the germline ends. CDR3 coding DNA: TGCGCCAGCAGTGTTAGCGGAGTCGCCTACGAGCAGTACTTC. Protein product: CASSVSGVAYEQYF.

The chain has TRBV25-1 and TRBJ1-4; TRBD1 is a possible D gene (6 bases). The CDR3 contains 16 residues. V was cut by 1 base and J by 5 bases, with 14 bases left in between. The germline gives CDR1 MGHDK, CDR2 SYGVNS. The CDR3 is CASSESPGVSNEKLFF. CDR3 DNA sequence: TGTGCCAGCAGTGAATCCCCAGGGGTTTCGAATGAAAAACTGTTTTTT. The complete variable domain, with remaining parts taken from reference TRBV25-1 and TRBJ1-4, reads EADIYQTPRYLVIGTGKKITLECSQTMGHDKMYWYQQDPGMELHLIHYSYGVNSTEKGDLSSESTVSRIRTEHFPLTLESARPSHTSQYLCASSESPGVSNEKLFFGSGTQLSVL.

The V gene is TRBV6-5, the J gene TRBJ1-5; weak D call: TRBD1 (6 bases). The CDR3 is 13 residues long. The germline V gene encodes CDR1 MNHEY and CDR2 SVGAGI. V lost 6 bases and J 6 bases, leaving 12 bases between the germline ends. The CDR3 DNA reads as TGTGCCAGCAGACAGGGTCGAACTCAGCCCCAGCATTTT. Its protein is CASRQGRTQPQHF.

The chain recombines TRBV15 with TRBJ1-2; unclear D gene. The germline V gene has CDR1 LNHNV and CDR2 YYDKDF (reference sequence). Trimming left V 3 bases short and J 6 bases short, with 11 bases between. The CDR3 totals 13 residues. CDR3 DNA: TGTGCCACCAGCAGGACTGAGCTTGATGGCTACACCTTC. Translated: CATSRTELDGYTF.

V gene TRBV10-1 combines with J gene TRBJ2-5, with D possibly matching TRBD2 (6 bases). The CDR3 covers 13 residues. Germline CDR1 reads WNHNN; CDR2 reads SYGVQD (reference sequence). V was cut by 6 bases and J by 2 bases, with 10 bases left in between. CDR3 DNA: TGCGCCAGCAGCCCGGGACTGCAAGAGACCCAGTACTTC. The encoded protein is CASSPGLQETQYF.

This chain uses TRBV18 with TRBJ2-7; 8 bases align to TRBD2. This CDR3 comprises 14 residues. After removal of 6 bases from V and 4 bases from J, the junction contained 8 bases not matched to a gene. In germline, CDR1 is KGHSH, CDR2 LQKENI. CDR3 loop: CASSPTSGPYEQYF. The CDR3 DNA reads TGTGCCAGCTCGCCTACTAGCGGACCTTACGAGCAGTACTTC.

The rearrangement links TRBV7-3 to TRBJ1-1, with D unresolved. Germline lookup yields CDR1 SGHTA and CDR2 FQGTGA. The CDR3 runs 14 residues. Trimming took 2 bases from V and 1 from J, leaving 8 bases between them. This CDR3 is CASSLLAGNTEAFF. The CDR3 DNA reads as TGTGCCAGCAGCTTATTGGCGGGGAACACTGAAGCTTTCTTT.

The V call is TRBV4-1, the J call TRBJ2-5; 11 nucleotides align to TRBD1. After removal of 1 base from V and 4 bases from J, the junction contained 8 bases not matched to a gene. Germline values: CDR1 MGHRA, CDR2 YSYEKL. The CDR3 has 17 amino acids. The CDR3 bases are TGCGCCAGCAGCCAAGGGACAGGGGGCACGATGTTAGAGACCCAGTACTTC. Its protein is CASSQGTGGTMLETQYF.

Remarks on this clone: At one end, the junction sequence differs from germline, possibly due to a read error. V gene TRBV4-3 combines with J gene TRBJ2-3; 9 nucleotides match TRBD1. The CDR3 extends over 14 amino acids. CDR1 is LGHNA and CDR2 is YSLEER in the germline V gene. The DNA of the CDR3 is TGCGCCAGCAGCCTTACAGGGGGCACAGATAAGCAGTATTTT. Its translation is CASSLTGGTDKQYF.

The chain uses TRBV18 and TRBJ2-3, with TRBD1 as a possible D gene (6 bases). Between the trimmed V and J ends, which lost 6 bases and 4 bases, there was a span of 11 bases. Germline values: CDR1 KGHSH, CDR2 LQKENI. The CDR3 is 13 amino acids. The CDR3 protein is CASSTGGADTQYF. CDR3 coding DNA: TGTGCCAGCTCGACAGGCGGAGCAGATACGCAGTATTTT.

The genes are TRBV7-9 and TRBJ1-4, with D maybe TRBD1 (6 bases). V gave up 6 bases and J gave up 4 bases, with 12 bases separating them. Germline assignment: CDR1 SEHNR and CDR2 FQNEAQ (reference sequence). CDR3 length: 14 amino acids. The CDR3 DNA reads TGTGCCAGCAGACGCGGGGGCATTAATGAAAAACTGTTTTTT. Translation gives CASRRGGINEKLFF.

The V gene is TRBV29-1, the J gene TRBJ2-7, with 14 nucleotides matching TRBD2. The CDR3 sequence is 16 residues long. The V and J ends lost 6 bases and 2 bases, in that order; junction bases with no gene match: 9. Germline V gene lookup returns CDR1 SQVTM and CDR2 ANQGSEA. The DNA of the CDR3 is TGCAGCGTGGTGGACGCGACTAGCGGGAGGGCCTACGAGCAGTACTTC. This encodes CSVVDATSGRAYEQYF.

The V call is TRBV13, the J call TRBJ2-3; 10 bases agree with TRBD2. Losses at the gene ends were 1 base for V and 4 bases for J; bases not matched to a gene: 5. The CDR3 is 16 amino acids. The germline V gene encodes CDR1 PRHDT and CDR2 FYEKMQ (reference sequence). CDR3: CASSLVSAGGSDTQYF. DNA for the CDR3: TGTGCCAGCAGCTTAGTTTCAGCGGGAGGGTCAGATACGCAGTATTTT.

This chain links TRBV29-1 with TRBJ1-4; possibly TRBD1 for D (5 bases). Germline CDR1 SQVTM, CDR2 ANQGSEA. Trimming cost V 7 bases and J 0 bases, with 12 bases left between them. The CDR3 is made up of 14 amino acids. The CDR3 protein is CSAPGGATNEKLFF. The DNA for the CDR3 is TGCAGCGCCCCCGGGGGAGCAACTAATGAAAAACTGTTTTTT.

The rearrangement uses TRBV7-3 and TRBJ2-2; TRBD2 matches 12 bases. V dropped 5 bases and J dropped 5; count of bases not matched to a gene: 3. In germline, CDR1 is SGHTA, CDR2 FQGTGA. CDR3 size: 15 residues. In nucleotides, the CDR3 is TGTGCCAGCAGCACCGGACTAGCGGGAACCGGGGAGCTGTTTTTT. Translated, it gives CASSTGLAGTGELFF.

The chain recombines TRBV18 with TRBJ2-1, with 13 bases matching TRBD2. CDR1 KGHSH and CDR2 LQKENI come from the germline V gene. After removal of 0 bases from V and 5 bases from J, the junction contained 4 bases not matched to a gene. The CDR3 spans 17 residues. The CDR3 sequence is CASSPPGGLAGNNEQFF. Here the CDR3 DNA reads TGTGCCAGCTCACCACCGGGGGGACTAGCGGGAAACAATGAGCAGTTCTTC. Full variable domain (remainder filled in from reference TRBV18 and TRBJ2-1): NAGVMQNPRHLVRRRGQEARLRCSPMKGHSHVYWYRQLPEEGLKFMVYLQKENIIDESGMPKERFSAEFPKEGPSILRIQQVVRGDSAAYFCASSPPGGLAGNNEQFFGPGTRLTVL.

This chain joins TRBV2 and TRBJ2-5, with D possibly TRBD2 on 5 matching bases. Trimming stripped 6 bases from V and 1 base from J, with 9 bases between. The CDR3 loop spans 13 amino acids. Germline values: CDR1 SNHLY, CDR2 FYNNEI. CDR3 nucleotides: TGTGCCAGCAGGGGCGGGTCCCAAGAGACCCAGTACTTC. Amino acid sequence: CASRGGSQETQYF.

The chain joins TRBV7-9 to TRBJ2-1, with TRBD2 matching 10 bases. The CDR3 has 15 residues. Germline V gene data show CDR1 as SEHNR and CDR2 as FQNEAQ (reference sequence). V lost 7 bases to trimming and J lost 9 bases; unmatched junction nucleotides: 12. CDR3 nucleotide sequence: TGTGCCAGCACCTGGACGTCTAGCGGGGGAGTTGAGCAGTTCTTC. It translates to CASTWTSSGGVEQFF.

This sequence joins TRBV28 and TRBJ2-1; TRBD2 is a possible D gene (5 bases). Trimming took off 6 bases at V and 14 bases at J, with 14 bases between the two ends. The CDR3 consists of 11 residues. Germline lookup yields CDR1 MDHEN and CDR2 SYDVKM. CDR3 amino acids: CASRTNLREFF. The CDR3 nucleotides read TGTGCCAGCAGGACTAACCTGAGAGAGTTCTTC.

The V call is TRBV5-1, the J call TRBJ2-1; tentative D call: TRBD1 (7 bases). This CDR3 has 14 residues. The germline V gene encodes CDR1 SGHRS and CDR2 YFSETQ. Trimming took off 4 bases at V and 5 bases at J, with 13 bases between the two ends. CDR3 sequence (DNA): TGCGCCAGCAGCGCGGGACAGCCAAACAATGAGCAGTTCTTC. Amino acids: CASSAGQPNNEQFF.

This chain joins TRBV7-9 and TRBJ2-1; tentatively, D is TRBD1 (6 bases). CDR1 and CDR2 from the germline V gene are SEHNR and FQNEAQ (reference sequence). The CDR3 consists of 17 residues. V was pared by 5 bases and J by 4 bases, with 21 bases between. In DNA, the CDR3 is TGTGCCAGCAGCCCCGGGACAAGGGCCTGGTTATACAATGAGCAGTTCTTC. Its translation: CASSPGTRAWLYNEQFF.

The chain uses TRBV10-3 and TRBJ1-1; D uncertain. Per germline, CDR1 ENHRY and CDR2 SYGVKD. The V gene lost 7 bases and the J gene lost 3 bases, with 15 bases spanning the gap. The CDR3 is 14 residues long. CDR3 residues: CAIKRERADTEAFF. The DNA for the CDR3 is TGTGCCATCAAGAGGGAAAGGGCAGACACTGAAGCTTTCTTT.

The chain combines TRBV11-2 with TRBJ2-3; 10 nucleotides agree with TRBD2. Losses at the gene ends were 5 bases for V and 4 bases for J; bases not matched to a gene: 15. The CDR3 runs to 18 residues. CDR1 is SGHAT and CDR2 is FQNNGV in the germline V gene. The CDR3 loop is CASSPPRASGREPDTQYF. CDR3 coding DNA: TGTGCCAGCAGCCCCCCTCGGGCTAGCGGGAGAGAACCAGATACGCAGTATTTT.

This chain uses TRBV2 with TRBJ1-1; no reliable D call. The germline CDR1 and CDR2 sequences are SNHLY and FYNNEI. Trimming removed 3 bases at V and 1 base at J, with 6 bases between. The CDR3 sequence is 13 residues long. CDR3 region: CASSDYRNTEAFF. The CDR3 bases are TGTGCCAGCAGTGACTACAGGAACACTGAAGCTTTCTTT.

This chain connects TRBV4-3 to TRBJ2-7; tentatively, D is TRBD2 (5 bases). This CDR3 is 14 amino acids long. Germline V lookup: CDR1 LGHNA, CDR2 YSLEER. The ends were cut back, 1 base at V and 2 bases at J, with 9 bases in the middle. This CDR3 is CASSQAPEAYEQYF. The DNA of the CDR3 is TGCGCCAGCAGCCAAGCGCCGGAGGCCTACGAGCAGTACTTC.

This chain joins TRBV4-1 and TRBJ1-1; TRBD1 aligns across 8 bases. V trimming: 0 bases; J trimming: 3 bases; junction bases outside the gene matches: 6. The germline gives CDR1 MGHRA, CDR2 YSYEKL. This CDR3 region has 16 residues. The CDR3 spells CASSQDLQGAHTEAFF. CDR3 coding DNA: TGCGCCAGCAGCCAAGATCTTCAGGGGGCCCACACTGAAGCTTTCTTT.

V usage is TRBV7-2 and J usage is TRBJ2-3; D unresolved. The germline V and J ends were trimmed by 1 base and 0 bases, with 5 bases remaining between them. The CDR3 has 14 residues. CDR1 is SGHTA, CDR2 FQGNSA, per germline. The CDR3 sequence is CASSLGASTDTQYF. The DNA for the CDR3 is TGTGCCAGCAGCTTAGGAGCTAGCACAGATACGCAGTATTTT.

The CDR3 DNA follows: TGTGCCAGCAGTACATACGGGGGGGGAGAGACCCAGTACTTC. Translation gives CASSTYGGGETQYF. The chain is built from TRBV27 and TRBJ2-5; the match to TRBD2 covers 8 bases. From germline, CDR1 is MNHEY and CDR2 SMNVEV (reference sequence). The CDR3 is made up of 14 amino acids. V gave up 5 bases and J gave up 4 bases; unmatched junction bases: 6.

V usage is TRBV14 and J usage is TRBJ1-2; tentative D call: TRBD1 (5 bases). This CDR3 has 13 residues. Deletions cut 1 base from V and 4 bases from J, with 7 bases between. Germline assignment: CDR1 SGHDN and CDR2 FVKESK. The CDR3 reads CASSQGGFYGYTF. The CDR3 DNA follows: TGTGCCAGCAGCCAAGGGGGCTTCTATGGCTACACCTTC.

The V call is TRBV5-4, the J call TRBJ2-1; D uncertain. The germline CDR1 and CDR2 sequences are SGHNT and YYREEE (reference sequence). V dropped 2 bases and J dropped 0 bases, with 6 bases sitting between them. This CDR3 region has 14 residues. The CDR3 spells CASSFRSSYNEQFF. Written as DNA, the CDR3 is TGTGCCAGCAGCTTCCGGAGCTCCTACAATGAGCAGTTCTTC.

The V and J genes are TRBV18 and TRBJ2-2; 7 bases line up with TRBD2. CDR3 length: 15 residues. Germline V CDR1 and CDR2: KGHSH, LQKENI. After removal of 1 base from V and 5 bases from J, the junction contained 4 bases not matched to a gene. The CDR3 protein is CASSPRAGETGELFF. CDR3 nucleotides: TGTGCCAGCTCACCACGGGCGGGAGAGACCGGGGAGCTGTTTTTT.

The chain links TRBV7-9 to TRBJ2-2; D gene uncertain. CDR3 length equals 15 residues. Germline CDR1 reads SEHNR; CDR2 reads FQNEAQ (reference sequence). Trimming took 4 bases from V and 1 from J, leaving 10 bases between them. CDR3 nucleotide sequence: TGTGCCAGCAGCTCCTATACTTGGAACACCGGGGAGCTGTTTTTT. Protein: CASSSYTWNTGELFF.